This T cell receptor (beta chain) was recovered during a study of early T cells in non-severe SARS-CoV-2 infection. The CDR3 consists of 19 residues. MiXCR, run by TCRdb on the 5' RACE reads, gives a single entry per CDR3 protein. The repertoire holds 30,000 to 35,000 distinct CDR3 sequences, 5.5% to 8% seen once, with roughly 4.1% in the top ten. The clonotype was recovered from an adult who was a healthcare worker with PCR-confirmed SARS-CoV-2 infection or an uninfected control (not recorded which). The chain has TRBV3-2 and TRBJ2-6; the table gives TRBD1 as D, unverified against the DNA. TRBV3-2 is a pseudogene segment. The sequenced material came from whole blood. CDR3 nucleotides: TGTGCCAGCAGCCAAGGGGGGTTGGCGGAACTCTCTGGGGCCAACGTCCTGACTTTC. It encodes CASSQGGLAELSGANVLTF.